The 26 T cell receptor beta chains below all came from one sample that was sequenced in a study of blood T cell repertoires in COVID-19. Produced via immunoSEQ multiplex PCR; TCRdb's table is partial and in-frame only. This repertoire shows 150,000 to 200,000 clones, 65% to 85% found once; its top ten account for less than 3.5%. Sample: peripheral blood. Receptors originate from an older woman with acute or convalescent COVID-19.

The chain carries TRBV30 and TRBJ1-5, with 7 nucleotides matching TRBD1. This CDR3 region has 14 residues. The trim removed 0 bases at V and 3 bases at J, leaving 2 bases unmatched. Germline values: CDR1 GTSNPN, CDR2 SVGIG (reference sequence). In nucleotides, the CDR3 is TGTGCCTGGAGTGTAGGGACAGCCAATCAGCCCCAGCATTTT. It codes for CAWSVGTANQPQHF.

The chain's CDR3 is CASSPSTGFF. DNA for the CDR3: TGCGCCAGCAGCCCCTCCACGGGGTTCTTC. The genes are TRBV4-3 and TRBJ2-1; D unclear. Looked up from germline, CDR1 is LGHNA and CDR2 is YSLEER. V was pared by 4 bases and J by 15 bases, with 10 bases between. CDR3 length: 10 amino acids.

The rearrangement links TRBV4-2 to TRBJ2-5; no firm D call. Germline V gene sequence: CDR1 LGHNA, CDR2 YNFKEQ. V lost 1 base, J lost 3 bases, and 6 bases lay in between. The CDR3 consists of 13 residues. The CDR3: CASSQGQEETQYF. CDR3 nucleotide sequence: TGTGCCAGCAGCCAAGGACAAGAAGAGACCCAGTACTTC.

This rearrangement joins TRBV28 to TRBJ2-2; tentatively, D is TRBD2 (5 bases). V was pared by 7 bases and J by 6 bases, with 9 bases between. The V gene's germline CDR1 is MDHEN and CDR2 SYDVKM. The CDR3 has 12 amino acids. CDR3 in amino acids: CASMRVPGELFF. CDR3 bases: TGTGCCAGCATGAGGGTTCCCGGGGAGCTGTTTTTT.

The CDR3 reads CASSHPREANYGYTF. CDR3 nucleotide sequence: TGTGCCAGCAGCCACCCCAGGGAAGCTAACTATGGCTACACCTTC. The V gene is TRBV5-4, the J gene TRBJ1-2, with D perhaps TRBD1 (5 bases). V was shortened by 4 bases and J by 0 bases, with 13 bases between the two germline ends. The CDR3 loop spans 15 amino acids. The germline V gene has CDR1 SGHNT and CDR2 YYREEE (reference sequence).

In this sample, this clone turned up once. The chain joins TRBV14 to TRBJ2-1; D may be TRBD1 (6 bases). The CDR3 loop spans 12 amino acids. Deletions cut 7 bases from V and 10 bases from J, with 14 bases between. Germline V gene data show CDR1 as SGHDN and CDR2 as FVKESK. CDR3 in DNA: TGTGCCAGCACCCAGGGGCCTGGCGAGCAGTTCTTC. Translation gives CASTQGPGEQFF.

This clone was recorded once. DNA for the CDR3: TGTGCCAGCAGTTACCCGGGACAGAGCTACGAGCAGTACTTC. Protein product: CASSYPGQSYEQYF. The chain has TRBV6-2 or TRBV6-3 and TRBJ2-7; 7 bases are a match to TRBD1. J gave up 3 bases and V 2 bases, and 4 bases lay outside the gene matches. This CDR3 has 14 amino acids. The germline V gene has CDR1 MNHEY and CDR2 SVGEGT.

The chain carries TRBV15 and TRBJ1-3; TRBD1 matches 7 bases. The germline V gene has CDR1 LNHNV and CDR2 YYDKDF (reference sequence). V was pared by 0 bases and J by 4 bases, with 12 bases of the junction left unmatched. This CDR3 is 18 amino acids long. CDR3: CATSRDWSTGEAGNTIYF. The CDR3 nucleotides read TGTGCCACCAGCAGAGATTGGTCCACAGGGGAAGCAGGAAACACCATATATTTT.

The V call is TRBV28, the J call TRBJ1-6, with D perhaps TRBD1 (6 bases). There are 16 residues in the CDR3. Trimming removed 6 bases from V and 4 bases from J, with 16 bases in between. Germline V lookup: CDR1 MDHEN, CDR2 SYDVKM. The CDR3 region has the DNA TGTGCCAGCAGCTACAGGGAAGGCCATTATAATTCACCCCTCCACTTT. Translation gives CASSYREGHYNSPLHF.

The chain recombines TRBV3-1 (or the pseudogene TRBV3-2) with TRBJ2-7; the match to TRBD1 covers 8 bases. The CDR3 runs 14 residues. Losses at the gene ends were 1 base for V and 4 bases for J; bases not matched to a gene: 3. Germline V gene data show CDR1 as LGHDT and CDR2 as YNNKEL (reference sequence). The CDR3 DNA is TGTGCCAGCAGCCAAGGGACAGGGACATACGAGCAGTACTTC. Translating gives CASSQGTGTYEQYF.

In nucleotides, the CDR3 is TGTGCCACCAGTGATGGTGGAGTGAGCAATCAGCCCCAGCATTTT. Protein: CATSDGGVSNQPQHF. The chain couples TRBV24-1 to TRBJ1-5; D remains unclear. Germline CDR1 is KGHDR and CDR2 is SFDVKD. Trimming removed 3 bases at V and 1 base at J, with 9 bases between. This CDR3 has 15 amino acids.

Only a few counts were recorded for this clone. The chain carries TRBV28 and TRBJ2-5, with 9 positions matching TRBD1. V lost 5 bases to trimming and J lost 1 base; unmatched junction nucleotides: 5. Germline CDR1 MDHEN, CDR2 SYDVKM. CDR3 size: 15 residues. The CDR3 spells CASSLSTGGQETQYF. The CDR3 DNA reads as TGTGCCAGCAGTCTCTCGACAGGGGGCCAAGAGACCCAGTACTTC.

V is TRBV27 and J is TRBJ1-4; TRBD1 agrees at 11 bases. V lost 4 bases to trimming and J lost 6 bases; unmatched junction nucleotides: 10. Germline lookup yields CDR1 MNHEY and CDR2 SMNVEV (reference sequence). This CDR3 has 17 amino acids. The CDR3 is CASSSLGGTGGYEKLFF. CDR3 coding DNA: TGTGCCAGCAGTTCCCTGGGGGGGACAGGGGGTTATGAAAAACTGTTTTTT.

The count of this clone is one. The chain has TRBV19 and TRBJ2-1; D is possibly TRBD1 (5 bases). V lost 7 bases and J 2 bases, leaving 15 bases between the germline ends. This CDR3 is built from 15 residues. Germline V lookup: CDR1 LNHDA, CDR2 SQIVND (reference sequence). CDR3 loop: CASTPRQGTYNEQFF. Here the CDR3 DNA reads TGTGCCAGTACCCCAAGGCAGGGCACCTACAATGAGCAGTTCTTC.

The gene calls are TRBV6-5 and TRBJ1-1; D may be TRBD1 (6 bases). Germline CDR1 reads MNHEY; CDR2 reads SVGAGI. CDR3 length: 14 amino acids. Trimming took off 5 bases at V and 2 bases at J, with 12 bases between the two ends. The CDR3 is CASSPSGGNTEAFF. DNA of the CDR3: TGTGCCAGCAGTCCTTCGGGGGGCAACACTGAAGCTTTCTTT.

The chain employs TRBV6-1 and TRBJ2-3; TRBD2 matches 10 bases. The CDR3 consists of 15 residues. J gave up 4 bases and V 3 bases, and 4 bases lay outside the gene matches. CDR1 is MNHNS, CDR2 SASEGT, per germline. The CDR3 nucleotides are TGTGCCAGCAGTGATAGCGGGGGGATCTCAGATACGCAGTATTTT. Its translation is CASSDSGGISDTQYF.

V gene TRBV7-9 combines with J gene TRBJ2-7, with a possible D match to TRBD1 (5 bases). CDR3 length: 13 residues. V lost 5 bases and J 2 bases, leaving 10 bases between the germline ends. Germline V gene sequence: CDR1 SEHNR, CDR2 FQNEAQ (reference sequence). The DNA for the CDR3 is TGTGCCAGCAGCCATTTACAGGCCTACGAGCAGTACTTC. Translating it yields CASSHLQAYEQYF.

This chain links TRBV7-2 with TRBJ1-6, with 7 nucleotides matching TRBD1. This CDR3 spans 15 amino acids. V lost 3 bases and J lost 5; bases outside the gene matches: 4. The germline V gene has CDR1 SGHTA and CDR2 FQGNSA. The CDR3 DNA reads as TGTGCCAGCAGCTTCACGACAGGGAATAATTCACCCCTCCACTTT. This gives the protein CASSFTTGNNSPLHF.

The gene calls are TRBV19 and TRBJ2-1, with 12 bases aligning to TRBD2. Trimming at V came to 5 bases and at J to 8 bases, leaving 13 bases not matched to a gene. CDR1 and CDR2 from the germline V gene are LNHDA and SQIVND (reference sequence). CDR3 size: 17 residues. This CDR3 is CASSPRLAGDLRDEQFF. CDR3 sequence (DNA): TGTGCCAGTAGTCCTCGACTAGCGGGGGATCTTCGGGATGAGCAGTTCTTC.

The gene calls are TRBV5-1 and TRBJ2-3; TRBD2 agrees at 13 bases. CDR1 and CDR2 from the germline V gene are SGHRS and YFSETQ. CDR3 length equals 16 residues. V lost 1 base and J lost 4; bases outside the gene matches: 3. As DNA, the CDR3 is TGCGCCAGCAGCTTGAGAACTAGCGGGGGGGCAGATACGCAGTATTTT. It is translated as CASSLRTSGGADTQYF.

The chain links TRBV5-8 to TRBJ1-5; no clear D gene. The ends were cut back, 10 bases at V and 2 bases at J, with 22 bases in the middle. CDR1 is SGHTS and CDR2 is YDEGEE in the germline V gene. The CDR3 contains 16 residues. CDR3 sequence (DNA): TGTGCCCCCCCCGGAAACAGAAGAAAGGGCAATCAGCCCCAGCATTTT. Protein product: CAPPGNRRKGNQPQHF.

The V call is TRBV19, the J call TRBJ1-1; D might be TRBD1 (5 bases). Germline V CDR1 and CDR2: LNHDA, SQIVND (reference sequence). V was trimmed by 7 bases and J by 2 bases, leaving 11 bases between them. The CDR3 totals 13 residues. The CDR3 reads CASTDRVNTEAFF. The CDR3 DNA sequence: TGTGCCAGTACCGACAGAGTTAACACTGAAGCTTTCTTT.

The gene calls are TRBV9 and TRBJ2-1; the match to TRBD2 covers 7 bases. Germline V gene lookup returns CDR1 SGDLS and CDR2 YYNGEE. The length of the CDR3 is 15 residues. The J segment lost 9 bases and the V segment lost 1 base, leaving 10 bases of the junction unmatched. The CDR3 DNA reads TGTGCCAGCAGCGTAACTACCGGGACTACCATTGAGCAGTTCTTC. This codes for CASSVTTGTTIEQFF. Full variable domain (missing parts from reference TRBV9 and TRBJ2-1): DSGVTQTPKHLITATGQRVTLRCSPRSGDLSVYWYQQSLDQGLQFLIQYYNGEERAKGNILERFSAQQFPDLHSELNLSSLELGDSALYFCASSVTTGTTIEQFFGPGTRLTVL.

The chain combines TRBV5-1 with TRBJ2-3; 12 bases map to TRBD2. This CDR3 has 16 residues. Trimming removed 2 bases from V and 0 bases from J; junction bases left unmatched: 1. Germline CDR1 reads SGHRS; CDR2 reads YFSETQ. CDR3: CASSFTSGGSTDTQYF. CDR3 nucleotides: TGCGCCAGCAGCTTTACTAGCGGGGGGAGCACAGATACGCAGTATTTT.

The chain employs TRBV19 and TRBJ2-7, with D uncertain. Germline assignment: CDR1 LNHDA and CDR2 SQIVND (reference sequence). V lost 4 bases, J lost 3 bases, and 13 bases lay in between. The CDR3 is 14 amino acids. The CDR3 sequence: CASSKYGAYYEQYF. CDR3 bases: TGTGCCAGTAGTAAGTATGGAGCCTACTACGAGCAGTACTTC.

This chain links TRBV7-9 with TRBJ2-3, with 9 positions matching TRBD2. Germline assignment: CDR1 SEHNR and CDR2 FQNEAQ (reference sequence). V shed 3 bases and J 5 bases; nucleotides not matched to a gene: 9. CDR3 length equals 16 residues. The CDR3 loop is CASSFTAGGPKDTQYF. In DNA form, the CDR3 reads TGTGCCAGCAGCTTTACAGCGGGGGGTCCTAAAGATACGCAGTATTTT.